What follows describes a single TCR beta chain. Method: immunoSEQ multiplex PCR; TCRdb's copy keeps in-frame clones and lacks some. The sample contains roughly 200,000 clones, about nine tenths of which appear only once. The data were taken from a study of control samples from healthy donors and cancer patients. CDR1 and CDR2 from the germline V gene are LGHNA and YNFKEQ. This CDR3 has 18 amino acids. With V trimmed by 4 bases and J by 1 base, 13 bases remained unmatched. This sequence was found in a man under 40 in good health. This rearrangement joins TRBV4-2 to TRBJ2-3; 8 bases agree with TRBD2. The material sequenced was blood. As DNA, the CDR3 is TGTGCCAGCAGCCTAACTCCTTCGGCGGGGGGCCGCACAGATACGCAGTATTTT. Encoded protein: CASSLTPSAGGRTDTQYF.